These T cell receptor beta chains were read from a single sample in a study of B cell selection in AIRE deficiency. The assay was immunoSEQ multiplex PCR, and TCRdb's table has in-frame clones only and misses some. The repertoire holds tens of thousands of clones, around 97% seen once, with over 0.15% in the top ten. Sequencing was carried out using conventional CD4+ T cells sorted from PBMCs. These receptors came from a human donor with AIRE deficiency. Each CDR3 is given with its conserved first and last residue. The order of the fields is J gene, D gene, CDR3 length, V gene, clone size, CDR3 DNA, CDR3 protein. A D gene is named only where the DNA matches it firmly. Expanded clones are given a class, and other clones once, few, many or no size at all.

TRBJ1-5 | - | 14 | TRBV5-6 | - | TGTGCCAGCAGCTGGGGCCCGACGGGGCAGCCCCAGCATTTT | CASSWGPTGQPQHF
TRBJ2-5 | - | 14 | TRBV11-2 | - | TGTGCCAGCAGCTTAGATTGGCTTGGGGAGACCCAGTACTTC | CASSLDWLGETQYF
TRBJ2-5 | - | 14 | TRBV7-2 | - | TGTGCCAGCAGCTTAGACCAGGGGACTGAGACCCAGTACTTC | CASSLDQGTETQYF
TRBJ2-7 | TRBD1 | 12 | TRBV10-3 | - | TGTGCCACCGGGACAGGGAATTCCGAGCAGTACTTC | CATGTGNSEQYF
TRBJ2-7 | - | 13 | TRBV10-3 | - | TGTGCCATCACCCGAGACAGCGCTGGGGAGCAGTACTTC | CAITRDSAGEQYF
TRBJ1-5 | TRBD1 | 15 | TRBV2 | - | TGTGCCAGCACTCGAACAGGGGACGTAGTTCAGCCCCAGCATTTT | CASTRTGDVVQPQHF
TRBJ2-5 | - | 16 | TRBV7-3 | - | TGTGCCAGCAGCTCAGACCGGGACGGTGACCAAGAGACCCAGTACTTC | CASSSDRDGDQETQYF
TRBJ2-3 | - | 13 | TRBV29-1 | - | TGCAGCGTTGCTGCGGGTAGCACAGATACGCAGTATTTT | CSVAAGSTDTQYF
TRBJ1-3 | - | 14 | TRBV7-9 | - | TGTGCCAGCAGCGGGGACCCAATTGGAAACACCATATATTTT | CASSGDPIGNTIYF
TRBJ1-2 | - | 14 | TRBV4-3 | - | TGCGCCAGCAGCCAAGATCGGGGAAACTATGGCTACACCTTC | CASSQDRGNYGYTF
TRBJ1-4 | - | 14 | TRBV5-1 | - | TGCGCCAGCAGCTCCCCCGGAGTAGGTGAAAAACTGTTTTTT | CASSSPGVGEKLFF
TRBJ2-3 | TRBD2 | 17 | TRBV5-4 | - | TGTGCCAGCAGCTTGGGGACTAGCGGAAGAATGACAGATACGCAGTATTTT | CASSLGTSGRMTDTQYF
TRBJ2-7 | - | 15 | TRBV28 | once | TGTGCCAGCAGAAGCCAGGACAAATACTCCTACGAGCAGTACTTC | CASRSQDKYSYEQYF
TRBJ1-5 | - | 12 | TRBV28 | - | TGTGCCAGCAGGGATCACCGTCAGCCCCAGCATTTT | CASRDHRQPQHF
TRBJ1-1 | TRBD1 | 13 | TRBV6-5 | once | TGTGCCAGCAGAAGACAGGGAAGTACTGAAGCTTTCTTT | CASRRQGSTEAFF
TRBJ2-1 | TRBD2 | 18 | TRBV4-3 | - | TGCGCCAGCAGCCAAGGGGCCCTGGGGAGCGGGGTATACAATGAGCAGTTCTTC | CASSQGALGSGVYNEQFF
TRBJ1-5 | TRBD1 | 18 | TRBV4-2 | - | TGTGCCAGCAGCTTCACCGACCACCCGACAGGGGGTAATCAGCCCCAGCATTTT | CASSFTDHPTGGNQPQHF
TRBJ2-5 | - | 13 | TRBV28 | - | TGTGCCAGCAGTTTTGGGACCCAAGAGACCCAGTACTTC | CASSFGTQETQYF
TRBJ2-2 | - | 14 | TRBV6-6 | once | TGTGCCATAGGAGGTTTAGCAAACACCGGGGAGCTGTTTTTT | CAIGGLANTGELFF
TRBJ2-7 | - | 12 | TRBV7-9 | - | TGTGCCAGCAGTCGGCAGGCCTACGAGCAGTACTTC | CASSRQAYEQYF
TRBJ2-5 | TRBD1 | 15 | TRBV19 | - | TGTGCCAGTAGTATAGACTCACAGGGGGCCGAGACCCAGTACTTC | CASSIDSQGAETQYF
TRBJ1-5 | - | 16 | TRBV4-3 | - | TGCGCCAGCAGCCAAGATTCCCGGGAAAGAAATCAGCCCCAGCATTTT | CASSQDSRERNQPQHF
TRBJ2-7 | TRBD1 | 16 | TRBV18 | - | TGTGCCAGCTCAACTATATCCGGGACAGATTTGATCGAGCAGTACTTC | CASSTISGTDLIEQYF
TRBJ2-3 | TRBD2 | 18 | TRBV4-3 | - | TGCGCCAGCAGCCAACGGACTAGCGGGAACTCTATAACAGATACGCAGTATTTT | CASSQRTSGNSITDTQYF
TRBJ2-5 | - | 14 | TRBV7-2 | - | TGTGCCAGCAGCCCCTATCGGGGCGCCGAGACCCAGTACTTC | CASSPYRGAETQYF
TRBJ2-2 | TRBD2 | 18 | TRBV7-2 | - | TGTGCCAGCAGCTTAGCCCACCGGGGCGGGAGGGGCACCGGGGAGCTGTTTTTT | CASSLAHRGGRGTGELFF
TRBJ2-3 | TRBD1 | 14 | TRBV30 | once | TGTGCCTGGAGGAGACAGGGTAGCACAGATACGCAGTATTTT | CAWRRQGSTDTQYF
TRBJ2-7 | - | 13 | TRBV29-1 | - | TGCAGCGTTGAGACTCCTCAGGGCTACGAGCAGTACTTC | CSVETPQGYEQYF
TRBJ2-2 | - | 14 | TRBV15 | - | TGTGCCACCAGCAGGGCGGCCCTCCCCGGGGAGCTGTTTTTT | CATSRAALPGELFF
TRBJ2-1 | - | 13 | TRBV6-5 | - | TGTGCCAGCAGAACTGACTTCCTTGATGAGCAGTTCTTC | CASRTDFLDEQFF
TRBJ2-5 | - | 15 | TRBV5-6 | - | TGTGCCAGCAGCTTGGTAGGGCCGCGACAAGAGACCCAGTACTTC | CASSLVGPRQETQYF
TRBJ2-1 | - | 14 | TRBV4-3 | - | TGCGCCAGCAGCGTGCGACCCGACTTCGTTGAGCAGTTCTTC | CASSVRPDFVEQFF
TRBJ1-2 | - | 14 | TRBV2 | - | TGTGCCCTGCTTGGTCGAGGTGGGTGGGATGGCTACACCTTC | CALLGRGGWDGYTF
TRBJ2-1 | TRBD1 | 15 | TRBV6-5 | once | TGTGCCAGCAGTTACTGGACAGGGAATTCGAATGAGCAGTTCTTC | CASSYWTGNSNEQFF
TRBJ2-5 | TRBD1 | 14 | TRBV6-4 | - | TGTGCCAGCAGTGATGGGGACAGGTTGGAGACCCAGTACTTC | CASSDGDRLETQYF
TRBJ2-3 | TRBD2 | 17 | TRBV7-9 | - | TGTGCCAGCAGCTGGGGCCAGGGACTAGATGTCACAGATACGCAGTATTTT | CASSWGQGLDVTDTQYF
TRBJ2-1 | - | 13 | TRBV10-3 | - | TGTGCCATCAGTGATTTACAGGGTAGTCGGCAGTTCTTC | CAISDLQGSRQFF
TRBJ2-1 | - | 14 | TRBV30 | few | TGTGCCTGGAACCGCGGGACACCTTACAATGAGCAGTTCTTC | CAWNRGTPYNEQFF
TRBJ2-3 | - | 15 | TRBV4-2 | - | TGTGCCAGCAGCTTGGGTCTGGAGGAGACAGATACGCAGTATTTT | CASSLGLEETDTQYF
TRBJ1-1 | - | 15 | TRBV5-1 | - | TGCGCCAGCAGCTTGTCCGGAGCCAGGGACACTGAAGCTTTCTTT | CASSLSGARDTEAFF
TRBJ2-5 | - | 10 | TRBV2 | - | TGTGCCAGCAGTACAGAGACCCAGTACTTC | CASSTETQYF
TRBJ2-7 | TRBD1 | 13 | TRBV6-5 | - | TGTGCCAGCAGTTACGGCAGGGGGCTCGAGCAGTACTTC | CASSYGRGLEQYF
TRBJ2-7 | - | 13 | TRBV28 | - | TGTGCCAGCATCGAAGGCGGACGACCCGAGCAGTACTTC | CASIEGGRPEQYF
TRBJ2-7 | TRBD2 | 16 | TRBV4-2 | - | TGTGCCAGCAGCCAAGATAGGACTAGCGGGACCTACGAGCAGTACTTC | CASSQDRTSGTYEQYF
TRBJ2-7 | TRBD2 | 15 | TRBV5-1 | - | TGCGCCAGCAGCTTGGCCCTAGCGGCCTCCTACGAGCAGTACTTC | CASSLALAASYEQYF
TRBJ2-3 | TRBD1 | 14 | TRBV27 | - | TGTGCCAGCAAGGGGGCCCGGCGACCAGATACGCAGTATTTT | CASKGARRPDTQYF
TRBJ1-2 | - | 16 | TRBV25-1 | - | TGTGCCAGCAGTGAATATTACGGGGGGCCAGCCAGGGGCTACACCTTC | CASSEYYGGPARGYTF
TRBJ2-1 | - | 10 | TRBV20-1 | - | TGCAGTGCTAGAAACGATGAGCAGTTCTTC | CSARNDEQFF
TRBJ1-1 | - | 15 | TRBV30 | - | TGTGCCTGGTTCCGCATCGCCAGGGAGAACACTGAAGCTTTCTTT | CAWFRIARENTEAFF
TRBJ2-7 | - | 15 | TRBV27 | - | TGTGCCAGCAGTTTAAAGTGGTATGGATCCTACGAGCAGTACTTC | CASSLKWYGSYEQYF
TRBJ2-7 | - | 13 | TRBV5-6 | - | TGTGCCAGCAGCCAATCACTCCCTTACGAGCAGTACTTC | CASSQSLPYEQYF
TRBJ2-1 | TRBD2 | 15 | TRBV6-5 | - | TGTGCCAGCAGTTACCAGGGACTAGCGAGAATTCCGCAGTTCTTC | CASSYQGLARIPQFF
TRBJ2-1 | - | 14 | TRBV5-5 | - | TGTGCCAGCAGCGACCCCGGGAACAACAATGAGCAGTTCTTC | CASSDPGNNNEQFF
TRBJ2-3 | - | 10 | TRBV6-1 | - | TGTGCCAGCAAAGATGATACGCAGTATTTT | CASKDDTQYF
TRBJ1-3 | - | 18 | TRBV15 | - | TGTGCCACCAGCAGCTTCGGGCTTAACAGGGAGAGAGAAAACACCATATATTTT | CATSSFGLNRERENTIYF
TRBJ2-7 | TRBD2 | 15 | TRBV27 | - | TGTGCCAGCAGCCTTTTAGGCGAGCGGGAGTACGAGCAGTACTTC | CASSLLGEREYEQYF
TRBJ2-1 | - | 11 | TRBV12-2 | - | TGTGCAAGTCGCCCAGGTTGCGAGCAGTTCTTC | CASRPGCEQFF
TRBJ1-5 | - | 14 | TRBV7-9 | - | TGTGCCAGCAGCTTAGTAGGGACCTCTGAGGCCCAGCATTTT | CASSLVGTSEAQHF